A selection of T cell receptor beta chains follows, all from one sample in a study of blood T cell repertoires in COVID-19. Produced via immunoSEQ multiplex PCR; TCRdb's table is partial and in-frame only. The table has more than 200,000 clones, around 80% seen once; the top ten hold 1.4%. Sequencing was carried out using peripheral blood. These receptors were collected from a woman in her 40s who had recovered from COVID-19. Both conserved end residues are part of each CDR3. The order of the fields is D gene, J gene, clone size, V gene, CDR3 DNA, CDR3 protein. D genes are given only for firm matches. Clone size is not always given. Where it is, it says once, few, many or a class for expanded clones.

D gene: TRBD2; J gene: TRBJ2-3; clone size: .; V gene: TRBV4-2; CDR3 DNA: TGTGCCAGCAGCCAAGATCCCCTAGCGGGGGGCACAGATACGCAGTATTTT; CDR3 protein: CASSQDPLAGGTDTQYF
D gene: .; J gene: TRBJ2-3; clone size: .; V gene: TRBV27; CDR3 DNA: TGTGCCAGCAGTTTTACTGGCACAGATACGCAGTATTTT; CDR3 protein: CASSFTGTDTQYF
D gene: TRBD1; J gene: TRBJ2-7; clone size: .; V gene: TRBV5-1; CDR3 DNA: TGCGCCAGCAGCACGGGGACAGGGGAAATCCACGAGCAGTACTTC; CDR3 protein: CASSTGTGEIHEQYF
D gene: TRBD2; J gene: TRBJ2-5; clone size: .; V gene: TRBV3-1/TRBV3-2; CDR3 DNA: TGTGCCAGCAGCCATGGAGGACTAGCGGGGGGGATTCAAGAGACCCAGTACTTC; CDR3 protein: CASSHGGLAGGIQETQYF
D gene: TRBD1; J gene: TRBJ1-1; clone size: .; V gene: TRBV3-1/TRBV3-2; CDR3 DNA: TGTGCCAGCAGCCAAGACCGGGACAGGGACACTGAAGCTTTCTTT; CDR3 protein: CASSQDRDRDTEAFF
D gene: .; J gene: TRBJ2-6; clone size: .; V gene: TRBV5-1; CDR3 DNA: TGCGCCAGCAGTTTCCAGGGGGGTTCTGGGGCCAACGTCCTGACTTTC; CDR3 protein: CASSFQGGSGANVLTF
D gene: .; J gene: TRBJ2-7; clone size: .; V gene: TRBV14; CDR3 DNA: TGTGCCAGCAGCCAAGCGACCGGGACATCCTACTACGAGCAGTACTTC; CDR3 protein: CASSQATGTSYYEQYF
D gene: .; J gene: TRBJ2-2; clone size: .; V gene: TRBV4-3; CDR3 DNA: TGCGCCAGCAGCCAAGGACATCTCACCGGGGAGCTGTTTTTT; CDR3 protein: CASSQGHLTGELFF
D gene: TRBD1; J gene: TRBJ1-6; clone size: once; V gene: TRBV19; CDR3 DNA: TGTGCCAGTAGTTCGCCCGGGACAGGGAATTCACCCCTCCACTTT; CDR3 protein: CASSSPGTGNSPLHF
D gene: .; J gene: TRBJ2-5; clone size: few; V gene: TRBV27; CDR3 DNA: TGTGCCAGCAGTTTATCTTACCGGGAGACCCAGTACTTC; CDR3 protein: CASSLSYRETQYF
D gene: TRBD1; J gene: TRBJ1-6; clone size: .; V gene: TRBV3-1/TRBV3-2; CDR3 DNA: TGTGCCAGCAGCAGGGACAGGGGTTGTTCACCCCTCCACTTT; CDR3 protein: CASSRDRGCSPLHF
D gene: .; J gene: TRBJ2-7; clone size: .; V gene: TRBV7-2; CDR3 DNA: TGTGCCAGCAGCTTAGACGCGGGCAGCGAGCAGTACTTC; CDR3 protein: CASSLDAGSEQYF
D gene: TRBD1; J gene: TRBJ2-1; clone size: .; V gene: TRBV5-1; CDR3 DNA: TGCGCCAGCAGCTTGCAGGGGGATGAGCAGTTCTTC; CDR3 protein: CASSLQGDEQFF
D gene: TRBD1; J gene: TRBJ1-2; clone size: .; V gene: TRBV30; CDR3 DNA: TGTGCCTGGTGGGACAGAAACTATGGCTACACCTTC; CDR3 protein: CAWWDRNYGYTF
D gene: .; J gene: TRBJ2-7; clone size: .; V gene: TRBV12-3/TRBV12-4; CDR3 DNA: TGTGCCAGCACCAGAGCCGCAGGGAACGAGCAGTACTTC; CDR3 protein: CASTRAAGNEQYF
D gene: .; J gene: TRBJ1-5; clone size: .; V gene: TRBV19; CDR3 DNA: TGTGCCAGTAGTACCCAAGCTTTGGAGAATCAGCCCCAGCATTTT; CDR3 protein: CASSTQALENQPQHF
D gene: .; J gene: TRBJ2-5; clone size: .; V gene: TRBV10-3; CDR3 DNA: TGTGCCATCAGCAGACAGCTTCAAGAGACCCAGTACTTC; CDR3 protein: CAISRQLQETQYF
D gene: .; J gene: TRBJ2-7; clone size: .; V gene: TRBV9; CDR3 DNA: TGTGCCAGCAGCGTAGGGGGGGACTCCTACGAGCAGTACTTC; CDR3 protein: CASSVGGDSYEQYF
D gene: TRBD2; J gene: TRBJ2-1; clone size: .; V gene: TRBV18; CDR3 DNA: TGTGCCAGCTCATCCGGACTAGATTCCTACAATGAGCAGTTCTTC; CDR3 protein: CASSSGLDSYNEQFF
D gene: .; J gene: TRBJ1-1; clone size: .; V gene: TRBV7-8; CDR3 DNA: TGTGCCAGCAGCTGGACCGGGGAGAGCACTGAAGCTTTCTTT; CDR3 protein: CASSWTGESTEAFF
D gene: .; J gene: TRBJ1-2; clone size: .; V gene: TRBV2; CDR3 DNA: TGTGCCAGCAGAGAAATAAACTATGGCTACACCTTC; CDR3 protein: CASREINYGYTF
D gene: .; J gene: TRBJ2-3; clone size: .; V gene: TRBV5-1; CDR3 DNA: TGCGCCAGCAGCCAACTAGGGACTTCTGGATCAGCAGATACGCAGTATTTT; CDR3 protein: CASSQLGTSGSADTQYF
D gene: TRBD2; J gene: TRBJ2-5; clone size: .; V gene: TRBV5-1; CDR3 DNA: TGCGCCAGCAGCTGGACGACTAGCGGGGGGACGCAGGAGACCCAGTACTTC; CDR3 protein: CASSWTTSGGTQETQYF
D gene: TRBD2; J gene: TRBJ2-7; clone size: .; V gene: TRBV4-2; CDR3 DNA: TGTGCCAGCAGCCAAGAAACGACGAGCGGGGGGGCCCCCTACGAGCAGTACTTC; CDR3 protein: CASSQETTSGGAPYEQYF
D gene: .; J gene: TRBJ1-6; clone size: .; V gene: TRBV28; CDR3 DNA: TGTGCCAGCAGAATCCGTGGCTTGCCCCTCCACTTT; CDR3 protein: CASRIRGLPLHF
D gene: .; J gene: TRBJ1-6; clone size: .; V gene: TRBV5-1; CDR3 DNA: TGCGCCAGCAGCTCGACTATGGGGAATTCACCCCTCCACTTT; CDR3 protein: CASSSTMGNSPLHF
D gene: TRBD1; J gene: TRBJ1-3; clone size: .; V gene: TRBV5-1; CDR3 DNA: TGCGCCAGCAGCTGGACAGGGGGAGGAAACACCATATATTTT; CDR3 protein: CASSWTGGGNTIYF
D gene: .; J gene: TRBJ1-2; clone size: .; V gene: TRBV6-5; CDR3 DNA: TGTGCCAGCAGTTACGGGACTCAGCCATATGGCTACACCTTC; CDR3 protein: CASSYGTQPYGYTF
D gene: .; J gene: TRBJ1-2; clone size: .; V gene: TRBV30; CDR3 DNA: TGTGCCTGGAGTCCCGCACCAGTCGGCCTGGGAGGTAGTGGCTACACCTTC; CDR3 protein: CAWSPAPVGLGGSGYTF
D gene: .; J gene: TRBJ2-7; clone size: .; V gene: TRBV6-2/TRBV6-3; CDR3 DNA: TGTGCCAGCAGTGTTGCTAGAATCGAGCAGTACTTC; CDR3 protein: CASSVARIEQYF
D gene: TRBD2; J gene: TRBJ2-1; clone size: .; V gene: TRBV2; CDR3 DNA: TGTGCCAGCAGTGAACTAGCGGGGGGCTTTAATGAGCAGTTCTTC; CDR3 protein: CASSELAGGFNEQFF
D gene: TRBD2; J gene: TRBJ2-3; clone size: .; V gene: TRBV2; CDR3 DNA: TGTGCCAGCATCCGCGGGGGGGCCGGAGATACGCAGTATTTT; CDR3 protein: CASIRGGAGDTQYF